This TCR beta chain was recovered during a study of T cell responses to AZD1222 COVID-19 vaccine. Study-level results: Unmutated variant regions are reportedly targeted by nearly half of spike-specific TCRs. Seropositive status at baseline applied to only six AZD1222 recipients. Clonal diversity was possibly underestimated, and the donors were mostly white British, with more females.

TCRdb keeps only in-frame clones here, not all; method: immunoSEQ multiplex PCR. The sample has roughly 130,000 clones; 90% to 95% are singletons. Pooling of second doses given at about 4 or about 12 weeks was done. As regards this clone: As yet, its antigen is unknown.

This specimen was peripheral blood, taken 28 days after the second AZD1222 dose. This clonotype was obtained from an adult who received the AZD1222 COVID-19 vaccine.

The CDR3 DNA sequence: TGCGCCAGCAGCGTTATCGGGACTAGCGGGCACTACGAGCAGTACTTC. This codes for CASSVIGTSGHYEQYF. The rearrangement uses TRBV5-1 and TRBJ2-7, with 12 bases identical to TRBD2. CDR1 and CDR2 from the germline V gene are SGHRS and YFSETQ. This CDR3 contains 16 residues. The trim removed 4 bases at V and 3 bases at J, leaving 8 bases unmatched.